This T cell receptor beta chain was documented in a study of T-cell memory formation after mild COVID-19. Broader study findings: Pre-infection memory contained some responding clones, which suggested that cross-reactive memory had joined.

Details on this clonotype: The antigen remains undetermined.

In TCRdb, the 5' RACE reads were re-called with MiXCR into one record per CDR3 protein. Found here are about 58,000 distinct CDR3 sequences, 25% to 35% of them singletons; the top ten hold approximately 39%. This CDR3 is 15 amino acids long. Germline V gene data show CDR1 as MGHRA and CDR2 as YSYEKL. With 2 bases clipped from V and 5 bases from J, the junction kept 5 bases outside the gene matches. This clonotype was sampled from a man between 18 and 35 years old who had mild COVID-19 (a few samples of this study predate the infection). Cell type and time point are not known. V usage is TRBV4-1 and J usage is TRBJ2-3; 9 bases are a match to TRBD1. Input material: PBMCs or a T cell subset sorted from them (not recorded which). In DNA form, the CDR3 reads TGCGCCAGCAGCCAAACGACAGGGGGGATAGATACGCAGTATTTT. Translation gives CASSQTTGGIDTQYF.